This is a list of T cell receptor beta chains from one sample in a study of long-term antiretroviral therapy in people with HIV. Sequenced by immunoSEQ multiplex PCR; TCRdb stores in-frame clones only, minus some. The sample lists around 38,000 clones; over 90% were seen once. The sample consisted of unsorted PBMCs, taken almost 9.5 years after starting antiretroviral therapy. The receptor source for this set is a man aged 30-40 years with HIV. Each CDR3 is given with its conserved first and last residue. The D gene is left open where the match is weak. Where a row states a size, it is once, few, many or the class of an expanded clone; other rows omit it.

>.|TRBJ2-1|TRBV2|.
TGTGCCAGCAGTACCCAGGGGAGCTCCTACAATGAGCAGTTCTTC
CASSTQGSSYNEQFF
>.|TRBJ2-7|TRBV7-3|.
TGTGCCAGCAGCCCCCCTGGGGGCTACGAGCAGTACTTC
CASSPPGGYEQYF
>.|TRBJ2-2|TRBV7-9|.
TGTGCCAGCAGCCATAAGGACACCGGGGAGCTGTTTTTT
CASSHKDTGELFF
>.|TRBJ2-2|TRBV6-5|.
TGTGCCAGCGGAACAACCGGGGAGCTGTTTTTT
CASGTTGELFF
>.|TRBJ2-3|TRBV5-1|.
TGCGCCAGCAGCTTGCATTCTAGCGACGATACGCAGTATTTT
CASSLHSSDDTQYF
>.|TRBJ1-3|TRBV4-1|.
TGCGCCAGCAGCCATCCCCAGGGATTCACCATATATTTT
CASSHPQGFTIYF
>once|TRBJ1-2|TRBV23-1|.
TGCGCCAGCAGCGACAGAGCTAACTATGGCTACACCTTC
CASSDRANYGYTF
>.|TRBJ1-2|TRBV27|.
TGTGCCAGCAGTTTAGGGAGGGACGTCTATGGCTACACCTTC
CASSLGRDVYGYTF
>.|TRBJ2-7|TRBV28|.
TGTGCCAGCACCGCCGACCCAAAAGGCTACGAGCAGTACTTC
CASTADPKGYEQYF
>.|TRBJ1-1|TRBV28|TRBD1
TGTGCCAGCAGTTTACCCTGGACAGGGGGACGGTACACTGAAGCTTTCTTT
CASSLPWTGGRYTEAFF
>.|TRBJ2-5|TRBV19|.
TGTGCCAGTAGTATTAATCATAGGGAGACCCAGTACTTC
CASSINHRETQYF
>.|TRBJ1-3|TRBV4-1|.
TGCGCCAGCAGCCAAGATGACTTTTCTGGAAACACCATATATTTT
CASSQDDFSGNTIYF
>.|TRBJ2-3|TRBV30|.
TGTGCCTGGAGTGCCGGGCTCAGCACAGATACGCAGTATTTT
CAWSAGLSTDTQYF
>once|TRBJ2-7|TRBV9|TRBD2
TGTGCCAGCAGCGCCCAAAGCGGGGATACTTACGAGCAGTACTTC
CASSAQSGDTYEQYF
>.|TRBJ1-3|TRBV4-1|.
TGCGCCAGCAGCCAAGGGGCTGGAAACACCATATATTTT
CASSQGAGNTIYF